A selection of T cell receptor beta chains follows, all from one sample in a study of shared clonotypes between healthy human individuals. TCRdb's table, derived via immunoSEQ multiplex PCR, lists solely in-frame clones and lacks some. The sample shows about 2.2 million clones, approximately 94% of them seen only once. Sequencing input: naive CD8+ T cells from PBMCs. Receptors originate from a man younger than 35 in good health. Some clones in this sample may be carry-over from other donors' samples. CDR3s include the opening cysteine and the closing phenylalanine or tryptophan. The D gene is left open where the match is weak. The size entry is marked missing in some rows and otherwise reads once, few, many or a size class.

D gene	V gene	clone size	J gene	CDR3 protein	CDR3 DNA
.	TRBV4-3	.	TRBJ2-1	CASSQGSEQFF	TGCGCCAGCAGCCAAGGATCTGAGCAGTTCTTC
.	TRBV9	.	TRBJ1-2	CASRGPGSDQDYGYTF	TGTGCCAGCAGGGGTCCGGGGTCCGATCAGGACTATGGCTACACCTTC
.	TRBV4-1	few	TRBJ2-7	CASSQYRDTEQYF	TGCGCCAGCAGCCAATACAGGGATACGGAGCAGTACTTC
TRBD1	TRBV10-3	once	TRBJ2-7	CAISESERGQSEQYF	TGTGCCATCAGTGAGTCTGAGAGGGGGCAATCCGAGCAGTACTTC
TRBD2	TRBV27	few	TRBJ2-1	CASSRGLAGASRYNEQFF	TGTGCCAGCAGCCGAGGACTAGCGGGGGCGAGTCGGTACAATGAGCAGTTCTTC
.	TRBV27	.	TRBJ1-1	CASAGGEITEAFF	TGTGCCAGCGCGGGGGGAGAGATCACTGAAGCTTTCTTT
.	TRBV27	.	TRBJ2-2	CASSLSATGELFF	TGTGCCAGCAGTTTATCGGCCACCGGGGAGCTGTTTTTT
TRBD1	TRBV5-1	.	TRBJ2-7	CASSLEDRGSDEQYF	TGCGCCAGCAGCTTGGAAGACAGGGGATCAGACGAGCAGTACTTC
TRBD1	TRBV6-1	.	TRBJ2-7	CASTTRTGWYEQYF	TGTGCCAGCACCACTAGGACAGGGTGGTACGAGCAGTACTTC
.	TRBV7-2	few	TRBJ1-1	CASSLARGGVNTEAFF	TGTGCCAGCAGCTTAGCGCGGGGAGGGGTGAACACTGAAGCTTTCTTT
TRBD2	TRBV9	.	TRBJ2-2	CASSGLAATNTGELFF	TGTGCCAGCAGCGGACTAGCGGCAACGAACACCGGGGAGCTGTTTTTT
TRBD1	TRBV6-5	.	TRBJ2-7	CASSYSTGAYEQYF	TGTGCCAGCAGTTACTCAACAGGGGCCTACGAGCAGTACTTC
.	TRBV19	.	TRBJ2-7	CASSIARTAGFYEQYF	TGTGCCAGTAGTATAGCCCGGACGGCGGGATTCTACGAGCAGTACTTC
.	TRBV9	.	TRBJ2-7	CASSVGTVRDEQYF	TGTGCCAGCAGCGTAGGAACTGTCCGGGACGAGCAGTACTTC
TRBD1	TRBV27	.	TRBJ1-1	CASSLTGSNTEAFF	TGTGCCAGCAGTCTGACAGGGTCGAACACTGAAGCTTTCTTT
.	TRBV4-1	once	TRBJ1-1	CASSQEAGRLDTEAFF	TGCGCCAGCAGCCAAGAAGCGGGCAGGTTAGACACTGAAGCTTTCTTT
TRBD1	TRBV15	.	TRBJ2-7	CATSRPPQGNYEQYF	TGTGCCACCAGCAGACCTCCACAGGGGAACTACGAGCAGTACTTC
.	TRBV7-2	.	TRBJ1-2	CASSLGRGGGYTF	TGTGCCAGCAGCTTAGGCAGGGGCGGAGGCTACACCTTC
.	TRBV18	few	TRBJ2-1	CASSPDSGWGQFF	TGTGCCAGCTCACCGGATAGCGGTTGGGGGCAGTTCTTC
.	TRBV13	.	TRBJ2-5	CASSLGGVGEETQYF	TGTGCCAGCAGCTTAGGAGGCGTGGGTGAAGAGACCCAGTACTTC
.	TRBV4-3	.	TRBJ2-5	CASSPTPSGIQETQYF	TGCGCCAGCAGCCCCACTCCCAGCGGAATTCAAGAGACCCAGTACTTC